This T cell receptor beta chain emerged from a study of vaccination and CD4 T cells after COVID-19. Study summary: For control cultures, the treatment was a CEFX pool, an HIV-1 Nef pool, or no peptide.

With the Oncomine TCR Beta short-read assay, DNA from cultured CD4+ T cells was sequenced. TCRdb itself ran the PCR reads through MiXCR, one entry per CDR3 protein. The repertoire has around 4,000 distinct CDR3 sequences, more than 25% of them found once; the top ten carry around 45%. This clonotype was picked up a small number of times. Its antigen remains unknown. The sample's treatment: roughly ten-day PBMC culture with coronavirus spike peptide pools or control peptides (ViraFEST assay). The unexposed donor gave CD4+ T cells before the COVID-19 pandemic (2011-2018). The receptor was derived from a human donor in good health. Sequenced material: CD4+ T cells from blood, cultured in vitro.

The CDR3 loop is CASARGSDTGELFF. As DNA, the CDR3 is TGTGCCAGCGCCAGGGGTTCGGACACCGGGGAGCTGTTTTTT. The chain employs TRBV27 and TRBJ2-2; TRBD1 is a possible D gene (6 bases). Germline CDR1 reads MNHEY; CDR2 reads SMNVEV (reference sequence). The CDR3 spans 14 residues. V shed 8 bases and J shed 3 bases, with 13 bases lying between them.